This passage covers 23 T cell receptor beta chains from one sample sequenced in a study of response to subunit inactivated influenza vaccine. TCRdb reprocessed the RT-PCR reads with MiXCR, giving one entry per CDR3 protein. The top ten clones hold around a tenth of a sample with 300,000 to 350,000 distinct CDR3 sequences, approximately 21% of them seen once. Material: PBMCs from blood, obtained about 20 months after vaccination. The receptors derive from a man aged 45 to 75 who received an inactivated influenza vaccine.

This clonotype has ten or more counts. The chain uses TRBV7-6 and TRBJ1-4; D unclear. This CDR3 is built from 15 residues. The V end was cut by 5 bases, the J end by 7 bases, with 17 bases between. CDR1 SGHVS and CDR2 FNYEAQ come from the germline V gene. This CDR3 is CASSPEYSLSEKLFF. In DNA, the CDR3 is TGTGCCAGCAGCCCCGAGTACTCTCTTAGTGAAAAACTGTTTTTT.

This sequence joins TRBV5-5 and TRBJ1-4; the D gene is possibly TRBD1 (6 bases). The length of the CDR3 is 14 residues. The V gene's germline CDR1 is SGHKS and CDR2 YYEKEE (reference sequence). Trimming took off 4 bases at V and 5 bases at J, with 12 bases between the two ends. This CDR3 reads CASSPTGLNEKLFF. The CDR3 DNA sequence: TGTGCCAGCAGCCCGACAGGATTAAATGAAAAACTGTTTTTT. Together with reference TRBV5-5 and TRBJ1-4, the CDR3 gives the full variable domain: DAGVTQSPTHLIKTRGQQVTLRCSPISGHKSVSWYQQVLGQGPQFIFQYYEKEERGRGNFPDRFSARQFPNYSSELNVNALLLGDSALYLCASSPTGLNEKLFFGSGTQLSVL.

The rearrangement joins TRBV5-8 to TRBJ1-3; D remains unclear. V lost 1 base, J lost 4 bases, and 12 bases lay in between. This CDR3 has 15 amino acids. Germline V gene lookup returns CDR1 SGHTS and CDR2 YDEGEE. CDR3 coding DNA: TGTGCCAGCAGCTTGTCACGAGTTATGGGAAACACCATATATTTT. It translates to CASSLSRVMGNTIYF.

This clonotype was recorded at least ten times. The chain is built from TRBV5-1 and TRBJ1-2, with D maybe TRBD1 (6 bases). V was cut by 0 bases and J by 3 bases, with 15 bases left in between. The CDR3 covers 16 residues. Germline V gives CDR1 SGHRS, CDR2 YFSETQ. In DNA, the CDR3 is TGCGCCAGCAGCTTGGCTCGGGACACTTGGGACTATGGCTACACCTTC. It codes for CASSLARDTWDYGYTF.

The chain combines TRBV12-3 or TRBV12-4 with TRBJ1-2, with unresolved D. V was cut by 6 bases and J by 7 bases, with 12 bases left in between. The length of the CDR3 is 12 residues. CDR3 in amino acids: CASSQSTGGYTF. The CDR3 nucleotides read TGTGCCAGCAGCCAATCCACTGGTGGCTACACCTTC.

The rearrangement uses TRBV5-6 and TRBJ1-1; D might be TRBD1 (5 bases). The CDR3 length is 15 residues. V lost 4 bases and J lost 0, with 13 bases in between. The V gene's germline CDR1 is SGHDT and CDR2 YYEEEE. The CDR3 loop is CASSATGFMNTEAFF. The CDR3 nucleotides are TGTGCCAGCAGCGCAACAGGATTCATGAACACTGAAGCTTTCTTT.

This clonotype was found a few times. V gene TRBV20-1 combines with J gene TRBJ2-7; 9 nucleotides align to TRBD2. Trimming took 7 bases from V and 6 from J; bases not matched to a gene: 10. Germline V CDR1 and CDR2: DFQATT, SNEGSKA (reference sequence). This CDR3 has 13 residues. Written as DNA, the CDR3 is TGCAGTGGGGGCACTAGCGGGTTTAGCGAGCAGTACTTC. It codes for CSGGTSGFSEQYF.

This clonotype was seen a few times. The chain links TRBV12-5 to TRBJ1-1; D gene ambiguous. The V end was cut by 1 base, the J end by 0 bases, with 3 bases between. The CDR3 is 13 amino acids. Germline values: CDR1 LGHNT, CDR2 FRNRAP. The CDR3 region has the DNA TGTGCTAGTGGTTTGGAAATGAACACTGAAGCTTTCTTT. As protein: CASGLEMNTEAFF. Combining the CDR3 with reference TRBV12-5 and TRBJ1-1 gives the whole variable domain DARVTQTPRHKVTEMGQEVTMRCQPILGHNTVFWYRQTMMQGLELLAYFRNRAPLDDSGMPKDRFSAEMPDATLATLKIQPSEPRDSAVYFCASGLEMNTEAFFGQGTRLTVV.

The V call is TRBV28, the J call TRBJ2-5, with D unclear. The V gene's germline CDR1 is MDHEN and CDR2 SYDVKM. V lost 3 bases and J lost 5, with 10 bases in between. This CDR3 is built from 13 residues. CDR3 sequence (DNA): TGTGCCAGCAGTTTTCCTCCTTCGGAGACCCAGTACTTC. This sequence encodes CASSFPPSETQYF.

This clonotype was detected a few times. The chain couples TRBV6-2 or TRBV6-3 to TRBJ1-5; D might be TRBD1 (6 bases). The length of the CDR3 is 14 residues. Looked up from germline, CDR1 is MNHEY and CDR2 is SVGEGT. With 6 bases removed from V and 5 bases from J, the gap between germline ends came to 14 bases. CDR3 protein: CASRPTGYYQPQHF. For the CDR3, the DNA is TGTGCCAGCAGGCCGACAGGATATTATCAGCCCCAGCATTTT.

At least ten counts were recorded for this clonotype. The chain uses TRBV4-1 and TRBJ1-1; D gene unclear. The germline CDR1 and CDR2 sequences are MGHRA and YSYEKL. The CDR3 length is 15 residues. The V gene lost 1 base and the J gene lost 4 bases, with 13 bases spanning the gap. CDR3 residues: CASSQAVMGGTEAFF. As DNA, the CDR3 is TGCGCCAGCAGCCAAGCCGTGATGGGAGGCACTGAAGCTTTCTTT.

This clonotype was detected only a few times. This chain connects TRBV20-1 to TRBJ1-4; D remains unclear. Germline V gene lookup returns CDR1 DFQATT and CDR2 SNEGSKA (reference sequence). Trimming stripped 5 bases from V and 4 bases from J, with 11 bases between. The CDR3 sequence is 13 residues long. The CDR3 loop reads CSAPSDFNEKLFF. CDR3 in DNA: TGCAGTGCTCCCTCCGACTTTAATGAAAAACTGTTTTTT.

This clonotype was recorded a few times. This chain connects TRBV5-1 to TRBJ2-3, with 13 bases identical to TRBD2. The CDR3 is 15 residues long. With 4 bases clipped from V and 6 bases from J, the junction kept 5 bases outside the gene matches. Germline V lookup: CDR1 SGHRS, CDR2 YFSETQ. Written as DNA, the CDR3 is TGCGCCAGCAGCCTCACGACTAGCGGGGGGGATACGCAGTATTTT. This gives the protein CASSLTTSGGDTQYF.

This clonotype was seen ten or more times. V and J are TRBV29-1 and TRBJ1-2; tentatively, D is TRBD1 (5 bases). The CDR3 has 14 residues. V was shortened by 7 bases and J by 7 bases, with 22 bases between the two germline ends. Germline V CDR1 and CDR2: SQVTM, ANQGSEA. The CDR3 region has the DNA TGCAGCGCAAAAGACAACTCGGGGACCGGTGGCTACACCTTC. This encodes CSAKDNSGTGGYTF.

This clonotype was picked up many times. The chain has TRBV6-1 and TRBJ1-1; 7 bases fit TRBD1. This CDR3 has 14 amino acids. Per the germline V gene, CDR1 is MNHNS and CDR2 is SASEGT. The J segment lost 0 bases and the V segment lost 7 bases, leaving 5 bases of the junction unmatched. The DNA for the CDR3 is TGTGCCAGCACCCCGACAGGGATGAACACTGAAGCTTTCTTT. Translating it yields CASTPTGMNTEAFF.

V usage is TRBV15 and J usage is TRBJ2-3; 10 bases are shared with TRBD2. Germline CDR1 LNHNV, CDR2 YYDKDF (reference sequence). The J segment lost 7 bases and the V segment lost 0 bases, leaving 4 bases of the junction unmatched. The CDR3 has 15 residues. CDR3 coding DNA: TGTGCCACCAGCAGAGATCAGCGGGAGGGATATACGCAGTATTTT. Translating gives CATSRDQREGYTQYF.

This clonotype turned up a few times. Here the CDR3 reads CASSLDGGVDTQYF. The CDR3 region has the DNA TGTGCCAGCAGCTTAGACGGGGGGGTAGATACGCAGTATTTT. The V call is TRBV7-2, the J call TRBJ2-3, with 8 nucleotides matching TRBD2. CDR1 is SGHTA and CDR2 is FQGNSA in the germline V gene. CDR3 length: 14 residues. Unmatched junction bases numbered 2, after V lost 1 base and J lost 5 bases.

A few counts support this clonotype. The chain links TRBV7-2 to TRBJ1-1, with unresolved D. In germline, CDR1 is SGHTA, CDR2 FQGNSA. Deletions cut 6 bases from V and 4 bases from J, with 12 bases between. The CDR3 has 13 amino acids. CDR3 loop: CASRTFAGTEAFF. In nucleotides, the CDR3 is TGTGCCAGCAGAACCTTTGCGGGCACTGAAGCTTTCTTT.

This chain connects TRBV12-3 or TRBV12-4 to TRBJ1-4; D gene ambiguous. The CDR3 contains 18 residues. V lost 3 bases to trimming and J lost 7 bases, with 24 bases between them. DNA for the CDR3: TGTGCCAGCAGTTTCCTTAACCTAGGTCCACGGCCTGGTGAAAAACTGTTTTTT. Translating gives CASSFLNLGPRPGEKLFF.

The table lists this clonotype with a count of one. J is TRBJ2-2 and V is TRBV12-3 or TRBV12-4, with 9 positions matching TRBD2. The trim removed 7 bases at V and 9 bases at J, leaving 12 bases unmatched. There are 15 residues in the CDR3. This CDR3 reads CASTPAGGLAWELFF. In nucleotides, the CDR3 is TGTGCCAGCACCCCGGCGGGGGGGCTAGCGTGGGAGCTGTTTTTT.

This clonotype was seen at least ten times. V is TRBV27 and J is TRBJ2-1; 8 nucleotides agree with TRBD2. CDR1 is MNHEY and CDR2 is SMNVEV in the germline V gene (reference sequence). V lost 2 bases to trimming and J lost 9 bases; unmatched junction nucleotides: 9. The CDR3 is 15 residues long. CDR3 nucleotides: TGTGCCAGCAGTTTAAAAGGCGGGGGGACCCCTGAGCAGTTCTTC. It encodes CASSLKGGGTPEQFF.

This rearrangement joins TRBV6-5 to TRBJ2-3, with 16 nucleotides matching TRBD2. This CDR3 region has 18 residues. CDR1 is MNHEY, CDR2 SVGAGI, per germline. The V segment lost 4 bases and the J segment 4 bases; nucleotides outside the gene matches: 8. CDR3 coding DNA: TGTGCCAGCAGTTTGGGACTAGCGGGAGGGAGAGGCGCAGATACGCAGTATTTT. Its translation: CASSLGLAGGRGADTQYF.

This sequence joins TRBV28 and TRBJ1-2, with D unclear. The length of the CDR3 is 13 residues. The germline V and J ends were trimmed by 3 bases and 4 bases, with 9 bases remaining between them. The germline CDR1 and CDR2 sequences are MDHEN and SYDVKM. Here the CDR3 reads CASSLGMGYGYTF. CDR3 DNA sequence: TGTGCCAGCAGTTTGGGGATGGGCTATGGCTACACCTTC.